This T cell receptor (beta chain) was sequenced for a study of cytomegalovirus exposure and HLA in healthy donors. There are 16 residues in the CDR3. The V segment lost 1 base and the J segment 6 bases; nucleotides outside the gene matches: 6. The germline gives CDR1 SGHDN, CDR2 FVKESK. A multiplex PCR was run with 60 Vbeta primers and 13 Jbeta primers. TCRdb's table, derived via immunoSEQ multiplex PCR, lists solely in-frame clones and lacks some. Of fewer than 120,000 clones in the sample, around four fifths were seen once. On this clone itself: Its antigen remains unidentified.

General study points: Available immune exposure information was restricted to CMV serostatus only. Researchers reported from a later analysis that most CMV-associated TCR beta chains appeared HLA-restricted. Of the V segments, some could not be distinguished, including TRBV6-2 and TRBV6-3, and were excluded. Researchers counted 180 or so TCR beta chains as cytomegalovirus-associated.

The TCR originated in a man aged 30 to 39 in good health and CMV-seropositive. The sample taken for sequencing was PBMCs. This chain joins TRBV14 and TRBJ2-2; 9 bases agree with TRBD1. CDR3 residues: CASSQGTGVFPGELFF. CDR3 nucleotide sequence: TGTGCCAGCAGCCAAGGGACAGGGGTTTTTCCCGGGGAGCTGTTTTTT. The whole variable domain, remainder taken from reference TRBV14 and TRBJ2-2, is EAGVTQFPSHSVIEKGQTVTLRCDPISGHDNLYWYRRVMGKEIKFLLHFVKESKQDESGMPNNRFLAERTGGTYSTLKVQPAELEDSGVYFCASSQGTGVFPGELFFGEGSRLTVL.